A single sample gave rise to the 2 T cell receptor beta chains below, sequenced in a study of T cell responses to AZD1222 COVID-19 vaccine. Clones were sequenced by immunoSEQ multiplex PCR, and TCRdb holds only the in-frame ones, with some missing. The sample holds 45,000 to 65,000 clones, roughly 88% seen once. Here the sequenced sample was peripheral blood, taken on day 0 of AZD1222 vaccination. The receptors derive from an adult in good health.

The CDR3 DNA sequence: TGCGCCAGCAGTCGCAGCACAGATTATGGCTACACCTTC. This translates into CASSRSTDYGYTF. V and J are TRBV4-1 and TRBJ1-2, with D unclear. The germline V and J ends were trimmed by 6 bases and 5 bases, with 13 bases remaining between them. The CDR3 loop spans 13 amino acids. Germline V gene lookup returns CDR1 MGHRA and CDR2 YSYEKL.

The CDR3 region is CSARTVQETQYF. The CDR3 bases are TGCAGCGCTCGGACAGTCCAAGAGACCCAGTACTTC. The chain has TRBV29-1 and TRBJ2-5; D perhaps matches TRBD1 (6 bases). V lost 7 bases and J 1 base, leaving 10 bases between the germline ends. CDR1 is SQVTM and CDR2 is ANQGSEA in the germline V gene. CDR3 length: 12 amino acids. The full variable domain, in which reference TRBV29-1 and TRBJ2-5 provide the parts outside the CDR3, is SAVISQKPSRDICQRGTSLTIQCQVDSQVTMMFWYRQQPGQSLTLIATANQGSEATYESGFVIDKFPISRPNLTFSTLTVSNMSPEDSSIYLCSARTVQETQYFGPGTRLLVL.